Listed below are T cell receptor beta chains from one sample, sequenced in a study of blood T cell repertoires in COVID-19. The table came from immunoSEQ multiplex PCR; TCRdb's copy has only in-frame clones and leaves some out. This table has tens of thousands of clones, over 75% appearing once. Sequencing input: peripheral blood. The source of these receptors is a man of 80 years or more with acute or convalescent COVID-19. Each CDR3 is given with its conserved first and last residue. D genes are given only for firm matches.

V gene	J gene	D gene	CDR3 protein	CDR3 DNA
TRBV11-1	TRBJ2-2	NA	CASSFMAVKNTGELFF	TGTGCCAGCAGCTTTATGGCCGTCAAAAACACCGGGGAGCTGTTTTTT
TRBV5-6	TRBJ1-1	NA	CASSWGQWNTEAFF	TGTGCCAGCAGCTGGGGGCAATGGAACACTGAAGCTTTCTTT
TRBV18	TRBJ1-4	NA	CASSGGQATNEKLFF	TGTGCCAGCTCCGGAGGGCAGGCAACTAATGAAAAACTGTTTTTT
TRBV28	TRBJ2-5	TRBD2	CASSSGLAGGQETQYF	TGTGCCAGCAGTTCGGGGCTAGCGGGGGGGCAGGAGACCCAGTACTTC
TRBV18	TRBJ1-1	NA	CASSPIGLPSSLNTEAFF	TGTGCCAGCTCCCCAATCGGACTCCCAAGCTCCTTGAACACTGAAGCTTTCTTT
TRBV28	TRBJ2-3	TRBD2	CASSLSGGPLTDTQYF	TGTGCCAGCAGTCTTAGCGGGGGGCCGCTCACAGATACGCAGTATTTT
TRBV6-5	TRBJ2-1	NA	CASSYGFRDNEQFF	TGTGCCAGCAGTTACGGTTTCAGGGACAATGAGCAGTTCTTC
TRBV5-1	TRBJ2-3	NA	CASSFSGTDTQYF	TGCGCCAGCAGCTTTAGCGGCACAGATACGCAGTATTTT
TRBV21-1	TRBJ2-3	NA	CASSSDKYSTDTQYF	TGTGCCAGCAGTTCGGACAAATATAGCACAGATACGCAGTATTTT
TRBV12-5	TRBJ2-1	NA	CASGSPGLYNEQFF	TGTGCTAGTGGTTCACCGGGACTGTACAATGAGCAGTTCTTC
TRBV4-1	TRBJ2-1	TRBD1	CASGGGQGPYNEQFF	TGCGCCAGCGGGGGGGGACAGGGACCTTACAATGAGCAGTTCTTC
TRBV19	TRBJ2-2	NA	CASSIEALYTGELFF	TGTGCCAGTAGTATAGAAGCCCTATACACCGGGGAGCTGTTTTTT
TRBV24-1	TRBJ2-3	TRBD2	CATSDHGLAGPTDTQYF	TGTGCCACCAGTGATCACGGACTAGCGGGACCCACAGATACGCAGTATTTT
TRBV4-2	TRBJ1-2	NA	CASSQDLASSNYGYTF	TGTGCCAGCAGCCAAGATCTCGCCAGTTCTAACTATGGCTACACCTTC
TRBV7-8	TRBJ1-3	TRBD1	CASSDRDSSGNTIYF	TGTGCCAGCAGCGACCGGGACAGCTCTGGAAACACCATATATTTT
TRBV2	TRBJ2-7	TRBD1	CASKQGQGKLYEQYF	TGTGCCAGCAAACAAGGACAGGGGAAACTCTACGAGCAGTACTTC
TRBV25-1	TRBJ2-1	NA	CASSRLPPSDNEQFF	TGTGCCAGCAGCCGACTTCCGCCAAGTGACAATGAGCAGTTCTTC